This is a list of T cell receptor beta chains from one sample in a study of sequential checkpoint blockade in melanoma. Here immunoSEQ multiplex PCR was the method, and the copy in TCRdb shows in-frame clones only, minus some. The repertoire holds 15,000 or so clones, with around 92% as singletons. Sequenced here: CD8+ T cells sorted from blood (inferred from file names), sampled from a patient given nivolumab and ipilimumab in sequence. All receptors derive from a human donor with melanoma. CDR3s include the opening cysteine and the closing phenylalanine or tryptophan. The D gene is left open where the match is weak. Some rows have no size entry. The others give once, few or many, or a class for an expanded clone.

v_gene	d_gene	j_gene	abundance	CDR3aa	CDR3nt
TRBV19	.	TRBJ2-7	.	CASSIATGMAYEQYF	TGTGCCAGTAGTATAGCCACAGGGATGGCCTACGAGCAGTACTTC
TRBV6-5	.	TRBJ1-6	.	CASSATGSYHSPLHF	TGTGCCAGCAGCGCTACAGGCAGCTACCATTCACCCCTCCACTTT
TRBV6-5	.	TRBJ1-1	.	CASSPQGYPEAFF	TGTGCCAGCAGTCCCCAGGGATACCCTGAAGCTTTCTTT
TRBV27	.	TRBJ2-7	.	CASSLRGIHYEQYF	TGTGCCAGCAGTTTACGGGGGATCCACTACGAGCAGTACTTC
TRBV28	TRBD1	TRBJ1-3	.	CASSRGPGNTIYF	TGTGCCAGCAGTAGGGGGCCTGGAAACACCATATATTTT
TRBV28	.	TRBJ1-2	.	CASSWGNTAYGYTF	TGTGCCAGCAGTTGGGGCAACACAGCCTATGGCTACACCTTC
TRBV15	TRBD1	TRBJ1-4	.	CATSRGRQGGQGWEKLFF	TGTGCCACCAGCAGAGGGCGTCAAGGCGGACAGGGGTGGGAAAAACTGTTTTTT
TRBV27	TRBD1	TRBJ1-2	.	CASSPGQGYGYTF	TGTGCCAGCAGTCCAGGACAGGGCTATGGCTACACCTTC
TRBV15	.	TRBJ1-2	.	CATSSYGPLEDGYTF	TGTGCCACCAGCAGCTACGGTCCTTTGGAGGATGGCTACACCTTC
TRBV19	.	TRBJ1-1	.	CASSIGANTEAFF	TGTGCCAGTAGTATAGGCGCGAACACTGAAGCTTTCTTT
TRBV4-3	.	TRBJ2-1	once	CASSQMRQGYNEQFF	TGCGCCAGCAGCCAGATGAGGCAGGGATACAATGAGCAGTTCTTC
TRBV10-3	.	TRBJ1-5	.	CAISATALNQPQHF	TGTGCCATCAGTGCGACAGCCCTCAATCAGCCCCAGCATTTT
TRBV4-2	TRBD1	TRBJ1-2	.	CASSLSGTDPYGYTF	TGTGCCAGCAGCCTCTCCGGGACAGATCCCTATGGCTACACCTTC
TRBV29-1	TRBD1	TRBJ1-2	.	CSGPGQINYGYTF	TGCAGCGGCCCGGGACAGATAAACTATGGCTACACCTTC
TRBV4-2	TRBD1	TRBJ2-7	.	CASSSATGTVFYEQYF	TGTGCCAGCAGCTCAGCGACCGGGACAGTTTTCTACGAGCAGTACTTC
TRBV4-3	.	TRBJ1-5	.	CASSQDGTDNQPQHF	TGCGCCAGCAGCCAAGATGGCACAGACAATCAGCCCCAGCATTTT
TRBV9	.	TRBJ1-1	.	CASSPRPGGLTEAFF	TGTGCCAGCAGCCCCCGCCCCGGGGGGTTGACTGAAGCTTTCTTT
TRBV27	.	TRBJ2-7	.	CASSQTASYEQYF	TGTGCCAGCAGTCAGACAGCGAGCTACGAGCAGTACTTC
TRBV19	.	TRBJ1-1	.	CATRTAKTEAFF	TGTGCCACGCGGACTGCGAAGACTGAAGCTTTCTTT
TRBV28	TRBD1	TRBJ2-7	.	CASSQPTGQVEQYF	TGTGCCAGCAGCCAACCAACGGGACAGGTCGAGCAGTACTTC
TRBV7-9	.	TRBJ1-3	.	CASSLTPGNTIYF	TGTGCCAGCAGCTTAACTCCTGGAAACACCATATATTTT
TRBV2	.	TRBJ2-7	.	CASSVEGAVSYEQYF	TGTGCCAGCAGTGTGGAGGGGGCGGTCTCCTACGAGCAGTACTTC
TRBV4-1	.	TRBJ1-5	.	CASSQVLNQPQHF	TGCGCCAGCAGCCAAGTCCTCAATCAGCCCCAGCATTTT
TRBV27	.	TRBJ1-4	.	CASSFGGSYEKLFF	TGTGCCAGCAGTTTCGGGGGGTCCTATGAAAAACTGTTTTTT
TRBV11-2	.	TRBJ1-1	.	CASSLGGGGTEAFF	TGTGCCAGCAGCCTAGGGGGAGGAGGAACTGAAGCTTTCTTT
TRBV14	.	TRBJ1-5	.	CASSHGGSHKNQPQHF	TGTGCCAGCAGCCATGGCGGCAGTCACAAAAATCAGCCCCAGCATTTT
TRBV25-1	.	TRBJ1-1	.	CASSEHREDTEAFF	TGTGCCAGCAGTGAGCACCGGGAGGACACTGAAGCTTTCTTT
TRBV4-3	.	TRBJ1-1	once	CASSQDGGGLEAFF	TGCGCCAGCAGCCAAGATGGAGGAGGACTTGAAGCTTTCTTT
TRBV4-2	.	TRBJ1-1	.	CASSQGQGGWTEAFF	TGTGCCAGCAGCCAAGGGCAAGGAGGATGGACTGAAGCTTTCTTT
TRBV28	.	TRBJ1-5	few	CASSFWRSNQPQHF	TGTGCCAGCAGTTTCTGGAGGAGCAATCAGCCCCAGCATTTT
TRBV7-9	.	TRBJ1-2	.	CASSLTPTGNYGYTF	TGTGCCAGCAGCTTAACCCCTACAGGAAACTATGGCTACACCTTC
TRBV7-9	.	TRBJ1-2	.	CASTLGGGNYGYTF	TGTGCCAGCACCCTAGGGGGGGGCAACTATGGCTACACCTTC
TRBV7-9	.	TRBJ1-1	.	CASSLSQGLPTEAFF	TGTGCCAGCAGCCTTTCACAGGGTCTTCCCACTGAAGCTTTCTTT